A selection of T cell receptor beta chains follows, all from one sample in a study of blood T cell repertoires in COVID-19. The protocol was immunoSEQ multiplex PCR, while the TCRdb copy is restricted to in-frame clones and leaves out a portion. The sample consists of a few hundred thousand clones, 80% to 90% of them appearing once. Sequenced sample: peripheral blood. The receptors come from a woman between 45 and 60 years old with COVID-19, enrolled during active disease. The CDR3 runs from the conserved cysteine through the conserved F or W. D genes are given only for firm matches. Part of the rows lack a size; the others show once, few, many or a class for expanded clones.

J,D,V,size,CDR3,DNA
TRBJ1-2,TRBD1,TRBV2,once,CASSGGDSNYGYTF,TGTGCCAGCAGCGGGGGGGACAGTAACTATGGCTACACCTTC
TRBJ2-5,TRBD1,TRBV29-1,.,CSARTGTETQYF,TGCAGCGCACGGACAGGGACGGAGACCCAGTACTTC
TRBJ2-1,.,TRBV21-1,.,CASSKVPLGQGVYNEQFF,TGTGCCAGCAGCAAAGTCCCTTTAGGGCAGGGGGTTTACAATGAGCAGTTCTTC
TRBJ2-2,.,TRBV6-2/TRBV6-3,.,CASSWASGELFF,TGTGCCAGCAGTTGGGCCTCCGGGGAGCTGTTTTTT
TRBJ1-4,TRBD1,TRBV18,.,CASSPGQGLNEKLFF,TGTGCCAGCTCACCAGGACAGGGATTAAATGAAAAACTGTTTTTT
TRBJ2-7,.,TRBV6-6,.,CASSRDTPTYEQYF,TGTGCCAGCAGTAGGGACACGCCAACCTACGAGCAGTACTTC
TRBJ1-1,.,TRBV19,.,CASSPQGLNTEAFF,TGTGCCAGTAGCCCCCAGGGTTTGAACACTGAAGCTTTCTTT
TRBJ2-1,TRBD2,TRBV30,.,CACSSGSSYNEQFF,TGTGCCTGTAGTAGCGGGAGTTCCTACAATGAGCAGTTCTTC
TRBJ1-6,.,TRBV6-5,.,CASSKKQNSPLHF,TGTGCCAGCAGTAAGAAACAGAATTCACCCCTCCACTTT
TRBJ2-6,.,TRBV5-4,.,CASSLQDSGANVLTF,TGTGCCAGCAGCTTGCAGGACTCTGGGGCCAACGTCCTGACTTTC
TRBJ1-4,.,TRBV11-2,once,CASSFSLQGVREKLFF,TGTGCCAGCAGCTTTTCCCTACAGGGAGTGCGTGAAAAACTGTTTTTT
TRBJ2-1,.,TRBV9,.,CASSVRETYNEQFF,TGTGCCAGCAGCGTCCGGGAGACCTACAATGAGCAGTTCTTC
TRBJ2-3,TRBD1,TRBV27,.,CASKSRTGHWGTDTQYF,TGTGCCAGCAAGTCCCGGACAGGGCATTGGGGCACAGATACGCAGTATTTT
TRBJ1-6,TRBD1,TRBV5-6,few,CASSSRTGRLEDSPLHF,TGTGCCAGCAGCTCAAGGACAGGGCGGCTAGAGGATTCACCCCTCCACTTT
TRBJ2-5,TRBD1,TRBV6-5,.,CASSYSTRGMETQYF,TGTGCCAGCAGTTACTCAACCAGGGGGATGGAGACCCAGTACTTC
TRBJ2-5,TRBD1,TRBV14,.,CASSHRRSGTGVQETQYF,TGTGCCAGCAGCCACAGAAGATCCGGGACAGGGGTACAAGAGACCCAGTACTTC
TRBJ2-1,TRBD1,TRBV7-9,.,CASSLWGQGKNEQFF,TGTGCCAGCAGCTTATGGGGACAGGGGAAGAATGAGCAGTTCTTC
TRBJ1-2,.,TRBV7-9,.,CASSLEGGYTF,TGTGCCAGCAGCTTAGAGGGGGGCTACACCTTC
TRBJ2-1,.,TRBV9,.,CASSVAVPPNEQFF,TGTGCCAGCAGCGTAGCGGTGCCGCCCAATGAGCAGTTCTTC
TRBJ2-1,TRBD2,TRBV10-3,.,CAIKGGGSYNEQFF,TGTGCCATCAAAGGCGGGGGTTCCTACAATGAGCAGTTCTTC
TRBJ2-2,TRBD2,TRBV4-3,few,CASSQDRASGPDLFF,TGCGCCAGCAGCCAAGATAGGGCTAGCGGGCCCGATCTGTTTTTT
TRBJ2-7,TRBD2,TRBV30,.,CAWSSSGARDEQYF,TGTGCCTGGAGTTCTAGCGGGGCCCGGGACGAGCAGTACTTC
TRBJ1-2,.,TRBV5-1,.,CASSLAGVGANYGYTF,TGCGCCAGCAGCTTGGCCGGAGTTGGAGCTAACTATGGCTACACCTTC
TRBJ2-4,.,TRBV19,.,CASSIDQQGNIQYF,TGTGCCAGTAGTATAGATCAACAGGGTAACATTCAGTACTTC
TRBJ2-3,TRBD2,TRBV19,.,CASSMSWVAGSADTQYF,TGTGCCAGTAGTATGTCCTGGGTAGCGGGATCAGCAGATACGCAGTATTTT
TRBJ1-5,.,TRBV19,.,CASSIFGQRNNQPQHF,TGTGCCAGTAGTATTTTTGGACAGAGGAACAATCAGCCCCAGCATTTT
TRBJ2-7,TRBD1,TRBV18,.,CASSLTGTDYEQYF,TGTGCCAGCTCACTCACCGGGACAGACTACGAGCAGTACTTC
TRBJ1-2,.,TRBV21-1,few,CASSKTHSGYTF,TGTGCCAGCAGCAAAACACACAGCGGCTACACCTTC
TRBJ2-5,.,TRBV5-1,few,CASSAGQLGQETQYF,TGCGCCAGCAGCGCGGGACAGCTAGGACAAGAGACCCAGTACTTC